These 7 T cell receptor beta chains came from one sample sequenced in a study of T cells in Graves' hyperthyroidism and ophthalmopathy. The TCR beta CDR3 regions underwent amplification using RNA transcripts as the source. The primer set for the first-round RT-PCR of the TCR CDR3 was HTBI. Using its own MiXCR run on the multiplex PCR reads, TCRdb lists one record per CDR3 protein. The sample consists of 610,000 or so distinct CDR3 sequences, just over 45% of them appearing once. The sample consisted of peripheral blood or thyroid tissue (not recorded which). The receptors shown here come from a woman aged 18-35 years with Graves' hyperthyroidism.

The chain is built from TRBV15 and TRBJ1-5; D is unresolved. V was pared by 2 bases and J by 0 bases, with 11 bases between. Germline CDR1 and CDR2: LNHNV and YYDKDF (reference sequence). The CDR3 contains 16 residues. The CDR3 region is CATSRRAVYSNQPQHF. As DNA, the CDR3 is TGTGCCACCAGCAGAAGGGCAGTCTATAGCAATCAGCCCCAGCATTTT.

In this sample, this clonotype turned up many times. The chain joins TRBV7-6 to TRBJ2-2; 8 bases map to TRBD1. Per germline, CDR1 SGHVS and CDR2 FNYEAQ. V lost 6 bases to trimming and J lost 3 bases; unmatched junction nucleotides: 9. The CDR3 length is 16 residues. The CDR3 coding sequence is TGTGCCAGCAGGCTGACGGACAGGGCTTACACCGGGGAGCTGTTTTTT. Protein sequence: CASRLTDRAYTGELFF.

The rearrangement joins TRBV24-1 to TRBJ2-3; 10 bases match TRBD1. Germline values: CDR1 KGHDR, CDR2 SFDVKD. The CDR3 has 15 residues. V gave up 9 bases and J gave up 4 bases; unmatched junction bases: 9. The CDR3 sequence is CATADRGRRADTQYF. In nucleotides, the CDR3 is TGTGCCACCGCCGACAGGGGGCGTCGTGCAGATACGCAGTATTTT.

At least ten counts were recorded for this clonotype. The V call is TRBV9, the J call TRBJ2-2; D gene unclear. CDR1 and CDR2 from the germline V gene are SGDLS and YYNGEE. This CDR3 spans 12 amino acids. V lost 1 base to trimming and J lost 6 bases, with 4 bases between them. The CDR3 DNA reads as TGTGCCAGCAGCGTATCCCCCGGGGAGCTGTTTTTT. It translates to CASSVSPGELFF.

This clonotype was seen a handful of times. V and J are TRBV7-9 and TRBJ1-2; no firm D call. V lost 6 bases to trimming and J lost 3 bases, with 2 bases between them. The CDR3 is 10 residues long. CDR1 SEHNR and CDR2 FQNEAQ come from the germline V gene (reference sequence). In DNA form, the CDR3 reads TGTGCCAGCAGTTACTATGGCTACACCTTC. Translated: CASSYYGYTF.

The table lists this clonotype with many counts. The V gene is TRBV25-1, the J gene TRBJ2-2; no clear D. Germline lookup yields CDR1 MGHDK and CDR2 SYGVNS. With 3 bases removed from V and 2 bases from J, the gap between germline ends came to 19 bases. This CDR3 spans 18 amino acids. DNA of the CDR3: TGTGCCAGCAGTGATTTTTCACTCGGCATCCTAAACACCGGGGAGCTGTTTTTT. Its protein product is CASSDFSLGILNTGELFF.

This clonotype was recorded many times. This chain connects TRBV6-2 or TRBV6-3 to TRBJ1-2; D unresolved. Germline assignment: CDR1 MNHEY and CDR2 SVGEGT. With 3 bases removed from V and 1 base from J, the gap between germline ends came to 12 bases. This CDR3 is 15 amino acids long. CDR3 DNA: TGTGCCAGCAGTTATGGTCGATCCTTTAACTATGGCTACACCTTC. Protein sequence: CASSYGRSFNYGYTF.